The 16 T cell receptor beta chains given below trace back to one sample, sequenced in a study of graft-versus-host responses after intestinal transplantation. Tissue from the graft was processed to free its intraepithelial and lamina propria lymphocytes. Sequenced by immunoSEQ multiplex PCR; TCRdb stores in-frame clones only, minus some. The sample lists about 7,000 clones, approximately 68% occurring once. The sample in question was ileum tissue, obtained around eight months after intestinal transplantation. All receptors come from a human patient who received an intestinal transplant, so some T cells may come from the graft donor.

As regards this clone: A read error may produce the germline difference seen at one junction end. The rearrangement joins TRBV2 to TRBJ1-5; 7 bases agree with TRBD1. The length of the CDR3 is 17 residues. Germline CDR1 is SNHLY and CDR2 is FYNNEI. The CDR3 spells CASSVPTGTASNRPQHF. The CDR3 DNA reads TGTGCCAGCAGTGTACCAACCGGGACAGCTTCAAATCGGCCCCAGCATTTT.

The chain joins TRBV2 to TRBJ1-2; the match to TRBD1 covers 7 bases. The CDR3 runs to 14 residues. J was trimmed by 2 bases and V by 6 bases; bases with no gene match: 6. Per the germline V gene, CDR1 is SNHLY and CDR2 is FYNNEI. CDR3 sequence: CASSPDRENYGYTF. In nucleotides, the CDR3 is TGTGCCAGCAGCCCCGACAGGGAAAACTATGGCTACACCTTC.

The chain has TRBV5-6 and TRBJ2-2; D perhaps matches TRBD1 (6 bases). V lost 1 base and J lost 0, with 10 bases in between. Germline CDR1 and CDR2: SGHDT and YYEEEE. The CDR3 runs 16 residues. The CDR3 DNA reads TGTGCCAGCAGCTTGCCAGGGGAACCGAACACCGGGGAGCTGTTTTTT. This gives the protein CASSLPGEPNTGELFF.

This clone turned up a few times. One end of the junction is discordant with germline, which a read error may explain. In DNA form, the CDR3 reads TGCGCCAGCAGCCAAAACCGGGACCCGATCTATGGCTACACCTTC. It yields the protein CASSQNRDPIYGYTF. The J gene is TRBJ1-2, the V gene TRBV5-4; the D gene is possibly TRBD1 (5 bases). The CDR3 spans 15 residues. Germline V lookup: CDR1 SGHNT, CDR2 YYREEE (reference sequence).

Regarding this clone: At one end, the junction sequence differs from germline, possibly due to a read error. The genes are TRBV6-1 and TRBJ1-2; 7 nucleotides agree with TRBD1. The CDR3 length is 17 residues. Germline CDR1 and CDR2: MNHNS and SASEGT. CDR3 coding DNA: TGTGTCAGCAGTGAATTCCCACAGGGGCGCCAGTTCTATGGCTACACCTTC. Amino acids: CVSSEFPQGRQFYGYTF.

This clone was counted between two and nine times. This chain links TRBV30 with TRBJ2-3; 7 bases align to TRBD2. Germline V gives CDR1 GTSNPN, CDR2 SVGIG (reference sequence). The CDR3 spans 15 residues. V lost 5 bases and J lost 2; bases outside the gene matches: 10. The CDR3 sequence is CAWGTIGEFTDTQYF. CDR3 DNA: TGTGCCTGGGGGACTATAGGGGAGTTCACAGATACGCAGTATTTT.

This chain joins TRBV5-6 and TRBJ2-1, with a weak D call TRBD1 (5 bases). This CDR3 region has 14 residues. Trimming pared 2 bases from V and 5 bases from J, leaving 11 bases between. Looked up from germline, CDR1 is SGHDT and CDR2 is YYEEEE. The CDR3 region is CASSFMQGDNEQFF. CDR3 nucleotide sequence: TGTGCCAGCAGCTTTATGCAAGGGGACAATGAGCAGTTCTTC.

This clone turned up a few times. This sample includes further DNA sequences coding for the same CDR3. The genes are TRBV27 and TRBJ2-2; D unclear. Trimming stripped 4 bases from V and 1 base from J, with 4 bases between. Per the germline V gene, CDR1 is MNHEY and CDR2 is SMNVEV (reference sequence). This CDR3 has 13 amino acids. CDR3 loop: CASSSQNTGELFF. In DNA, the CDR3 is TGTGCCAGCAGTTCCCAGAACACCGGGGAGCTGTTTTTT.

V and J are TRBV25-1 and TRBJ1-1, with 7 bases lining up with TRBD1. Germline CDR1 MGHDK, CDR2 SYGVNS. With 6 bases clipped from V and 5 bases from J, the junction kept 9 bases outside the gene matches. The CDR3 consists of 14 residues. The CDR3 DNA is TGTGCCAGCAGCGCGGCAGGGGGATTTACTGAAGCTTTCTTT. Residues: CASSAAGGFTEAFF.

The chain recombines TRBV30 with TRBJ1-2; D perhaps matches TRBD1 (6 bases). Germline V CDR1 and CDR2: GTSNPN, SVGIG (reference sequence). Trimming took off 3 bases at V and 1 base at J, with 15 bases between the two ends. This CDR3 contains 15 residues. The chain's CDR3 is CAWRFTGTDNYGYTF. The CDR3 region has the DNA TGTGCCTGGAGATTTACAGGGACGGATAACTATGGCTACACCTTC.

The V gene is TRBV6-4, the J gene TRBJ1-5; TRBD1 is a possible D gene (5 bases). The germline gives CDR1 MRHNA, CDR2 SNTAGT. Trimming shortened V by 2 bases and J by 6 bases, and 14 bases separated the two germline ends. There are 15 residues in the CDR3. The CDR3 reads CASSDGAGTAQPQHF. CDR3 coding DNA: TGTGCCAGCAGTGACGGGGCAGGGACGGCTCAGCCCCAGCATTTT.

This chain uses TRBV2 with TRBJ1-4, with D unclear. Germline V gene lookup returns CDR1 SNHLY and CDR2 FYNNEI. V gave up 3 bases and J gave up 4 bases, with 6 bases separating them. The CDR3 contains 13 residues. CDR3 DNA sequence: TGTGCCAGCAGTGACCAGAATAATGAAAAACTGTTTTTT. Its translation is CASSDQNNEKLFF.

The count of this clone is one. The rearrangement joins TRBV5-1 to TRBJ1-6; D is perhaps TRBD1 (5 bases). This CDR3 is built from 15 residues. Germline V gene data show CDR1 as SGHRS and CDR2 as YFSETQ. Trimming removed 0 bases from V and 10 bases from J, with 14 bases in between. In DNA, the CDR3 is TGCGCCAGCAGCTTGGTGGGGCCAGGTGACTCACCCCTCCACTTT. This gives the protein CASSLVGPGDSPLHF.

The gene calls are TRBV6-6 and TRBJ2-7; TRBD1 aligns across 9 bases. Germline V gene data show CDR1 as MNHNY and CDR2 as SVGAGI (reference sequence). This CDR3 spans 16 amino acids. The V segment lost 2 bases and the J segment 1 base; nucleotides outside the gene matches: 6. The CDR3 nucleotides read TGTGCCAGCAGTTACCTCCTGGACAGGGGTTCCTACGAGCAGTACGTC. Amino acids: CASSYLLDRGSYEQYV.

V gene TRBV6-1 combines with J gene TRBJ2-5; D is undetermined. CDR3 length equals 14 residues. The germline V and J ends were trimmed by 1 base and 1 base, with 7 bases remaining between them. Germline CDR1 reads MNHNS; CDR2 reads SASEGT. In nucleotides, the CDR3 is TGTGCCAGCAGTGAAGGGGTCAGCCAAGAGACCCAGTACTTC. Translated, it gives CASSEGVSQETQYF.

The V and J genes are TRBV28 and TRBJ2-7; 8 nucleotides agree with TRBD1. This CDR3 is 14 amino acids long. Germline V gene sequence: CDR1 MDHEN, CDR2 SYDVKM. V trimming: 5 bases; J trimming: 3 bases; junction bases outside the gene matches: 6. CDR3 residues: CASSLFGQGYEQYV. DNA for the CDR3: TGTGCCAGCAGTCTCTTCGGACAGGGCTACGAGCAGTACGTC.